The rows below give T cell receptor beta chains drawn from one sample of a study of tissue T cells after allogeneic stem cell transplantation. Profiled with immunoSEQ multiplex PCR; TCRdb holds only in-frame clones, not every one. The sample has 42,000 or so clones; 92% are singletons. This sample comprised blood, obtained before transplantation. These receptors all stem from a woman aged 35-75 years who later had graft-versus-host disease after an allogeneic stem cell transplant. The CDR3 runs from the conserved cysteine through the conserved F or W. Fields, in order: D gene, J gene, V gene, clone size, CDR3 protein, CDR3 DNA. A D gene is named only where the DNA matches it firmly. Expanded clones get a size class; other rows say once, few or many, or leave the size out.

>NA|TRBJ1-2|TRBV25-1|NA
CASGRAGSWSYTF
TGTGCCAGCGGTAGGGCAGGGAGTTGGAGCTACACCTTC
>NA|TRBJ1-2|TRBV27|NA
CASSFSPDASYGYTF
TGTGCCAGCAGTTTTTCCCCCGACGCATCATATGGCTACACCTTC
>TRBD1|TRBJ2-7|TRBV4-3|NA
CASSQARTGYEQYF
TGCGCCAGCAGCCAAGCCCGGACAGGCTACGAGCAGTACTTC
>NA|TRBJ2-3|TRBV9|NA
CASSTGVGSRGDTQYF
TGTGCCAGCAGCACTGGGGTAGGTTCGCGAGGGGATACGCAGTATTTT
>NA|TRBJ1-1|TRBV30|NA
CAWSVNPEAFF
TGTGCCTGGAGTGTAAACCCCGAAGCTTTCTTT
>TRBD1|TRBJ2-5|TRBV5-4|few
CASSSGQGAIQETQYF
TGTGCCAGCAGCTCCGGACAGGGGGCGATCCAAGAGACCCAGTACTTC
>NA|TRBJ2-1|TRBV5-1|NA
CASSLGPGSYNEQFF
TGCGCCAGCAGCTTGGGTCCAGGCTCCTACAATGAGCAGTTCTTC
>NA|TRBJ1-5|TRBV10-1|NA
CASENQDRSLISNQPQHF
TGCGCCAGCGAAAACCAGGACAGATCCCTTATTAGCAATCAGCCCCAGCATTTT
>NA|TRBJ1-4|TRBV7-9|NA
CASSLLPGEKLFF
TGTGCCAGCAGCTTACTCCCGGGGGAAAAACTGTTTTTT
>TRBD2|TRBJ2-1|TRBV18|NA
CASSSRLAGAYNEQFF
TGTGCCAGCTCATCTCGACTAGCGGGAGCCTACAATGAGCAGTTCTTC
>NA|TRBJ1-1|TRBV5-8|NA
CASSLGHYQGLNTEAFF
TGTGCCAGCAGCTTGGGGCACTATCAGGGGTTGAACACTGAAGCTTTCTTT
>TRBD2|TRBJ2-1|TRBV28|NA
CASSQTSGRDPSYNEQFF
TGTGCCAGCAGTCAGACTAGCGGGAGGGATCCTTCCTACAATGAGCAGTTCTTC
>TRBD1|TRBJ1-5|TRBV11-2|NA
CASSVTGEGQPQHF
TGTGCCAGCAGCGTCACAGGGGAAGGTCAGCCCCAGCATTTT
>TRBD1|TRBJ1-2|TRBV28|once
CASTDGGGFVYGYTF
TGTGCCAGCACCGACGGAGGGGGCTTCGTCTATGGCTACACCTTC
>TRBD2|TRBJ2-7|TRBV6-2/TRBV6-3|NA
CASSYSGTSLYEQYF
TGTGCCAGCAGTTACTCCGGGACTAGTCTCTACGAGCAGTACTTC
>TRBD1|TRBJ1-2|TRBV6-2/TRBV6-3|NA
CASSPRDRGSDYGYTF
TGTGCCAGCAGTCCCCGGGACAGGGGATCGGACTATGGCTACACCTTC
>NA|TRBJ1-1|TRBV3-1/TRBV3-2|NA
CASSQMEGSTEAFF
TGTGCCAGCAGCCAAATGGAGGGGTCCACTGAAGCTTTCTTT
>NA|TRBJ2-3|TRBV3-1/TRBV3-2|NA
CASSQGAGGPRMQYF
TGTGCCAGCAGCCAAGGGGCGGGCGGACCCCGGATGCAGTATTTT
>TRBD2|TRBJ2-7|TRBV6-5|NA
CASASGMTYEQYF
TGTGCCAGCGCTAGCGGGATGACCTACGAGCAGTACTTC
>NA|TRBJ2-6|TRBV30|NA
CAFTLRSGANVLTF
TGTGCCTTCACTCTGAGATCTGGGGCCAACGTCCTGACTTTC
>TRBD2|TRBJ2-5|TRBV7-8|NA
CASSLGTSGRAETQYF
TGTGCCAGCAGCTTAGGCACTAGCGGGAGGGCGGAGACCCAGTACTTC
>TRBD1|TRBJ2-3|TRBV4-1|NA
CASSQERDRNTDTQYF
TGCGCCAGCAGCCAAGAGAGGGACAGGAACACAGATACGCAGTATTTT
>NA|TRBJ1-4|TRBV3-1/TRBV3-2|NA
CASSQVYEKLFF
TGTGCCAGCAGCCAAGTGTATGAAAAACTGTTTTTT
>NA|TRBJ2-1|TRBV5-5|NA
CASSSYWGEEHNEQFF
TGTGCCAGCAGCTCGTATTGGGGGGAAGAGCACAATGAGCAGTTCTTC
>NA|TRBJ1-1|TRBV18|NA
CASSRYGTEAFF
TGTGCCAGCTCACGGTACGGAACTGAAGCTTTCTTT
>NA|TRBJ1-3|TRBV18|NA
CASSPLADTSSGNTIYF
TGTGCCAGCTCACCATTAGCGGACACAAGCTCTGGAAACACCATATATTTT
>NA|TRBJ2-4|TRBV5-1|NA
CASRGAGLAKNIQYF
TGCGCCAGCAGGGGAGCGGGTCTAGCCAAAAACATTCAGTACTTC